This T cell receptor beta chain derives from a study of blood T cells in healthy people across ages. CDR1 and CDR2 (germline): SGHTA, FQGNSA. Between the trimmed V and J ends, which lost 2 bases and 6 bases, there was a span of 10 bases. This CDR3 contains 13 residues. The authors ran a second PCR of about 7 to 11 cycles using a sample-barcoded 5' primer and a J-beta primer mix. MiXCR, applied by TCRdb to the 5' RACE reads, yields one record per CDR3 protein. In the table there are 540,000 or so distinct CDR3 sequences, 25% to 30% of which are singletons. There are a few counts of this clonotype. Sequenced material: blood. This clonotype was sampled from a woman in her seventies in good health. This chain connects TRBV7-2 to TRBJ1-2; D gene ambiguous. CDR3 DNA sequence: TGTGCCAGCAGCTTAAACAGCCTTGATGGCTACACCTTC. Residues: CASSLNSLDGYTF.